One TCR beta chain is described in this entry. The data belong to a study of T cell changes during pregnancy in multiple sclerosis. Method: immunoSEQ multiplex PCR; TCRdb's copy keeps in-frame clones and lacks some. The sample lists more than 55,000 clones; about 92% were seen once. This specimen consisted of peripheral blood, obtained in the third trimester of pregnancy. This sequence originates from a female donor with multiple sclerosis, enrolled in a pregnancy study.

This CDR3 reads CASSFRSTSYEQYF. CDR3 sequence (DNA): TGTGCCAGCAGTTTCCGGAGTACCTCCTACGAGCAGTACTTC. This chain links TRBV27 with TRBJ2-7; D ambiguous. V lost 3 bases to trimming and J lost 0 bases, with 9 bases between them. Germline V gives CDR1 MNHEY, CDR2 SMNVEV (reference sequence). The CDR3 spans 14 residues.